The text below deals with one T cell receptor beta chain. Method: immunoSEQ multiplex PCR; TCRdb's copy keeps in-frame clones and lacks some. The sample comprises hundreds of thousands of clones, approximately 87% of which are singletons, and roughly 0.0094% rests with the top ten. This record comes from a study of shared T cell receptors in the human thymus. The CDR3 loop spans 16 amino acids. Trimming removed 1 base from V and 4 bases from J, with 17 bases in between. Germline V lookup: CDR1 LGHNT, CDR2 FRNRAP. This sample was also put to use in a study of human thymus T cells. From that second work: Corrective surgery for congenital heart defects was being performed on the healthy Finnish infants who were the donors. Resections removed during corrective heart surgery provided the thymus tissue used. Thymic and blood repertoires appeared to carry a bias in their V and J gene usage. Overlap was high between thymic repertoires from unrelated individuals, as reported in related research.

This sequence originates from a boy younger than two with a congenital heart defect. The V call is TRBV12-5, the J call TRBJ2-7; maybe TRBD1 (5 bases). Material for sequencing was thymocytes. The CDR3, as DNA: TGTGCTAGTGGTTTGGGTTGGCAGGGTGAAGGGTACGAGCAGTACTTC. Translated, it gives CASGLGWQGEGYEQYF.